This section outlines one T cell receptor (beta chain) sequence together with its context. Its specific antigen is unknown. One base away there is no much larger clone; base qualities are not given. This entry comes from a study of T cell repertoires in cytomegalovirus infection (dated by TCRdb to 2018 to 2020). For context, the study as a whole: Recently identified HLA-C-restricted CMV epitopes, whose presentation resists viral immunomodulation, were targeted by peptide stimulations together with well-studied HLA-B-restricted epitopes. Because public TCR beta signatures pointed to carriage of CMV infection together with the matching HLA type, the HLA type of each donor mattered for the analysis.

The sample was run on an Illumina HiSeq 1500. TCRdb trimmed the raw reads at Q25, called clones with MiXCR and kept productive beta chains. All rows with the same CDR3 protein become a single entry with the most common DNA and genes. For this sample there are hundreds of thousands of distinct CDR3 sequences; 30% to 35% appear just once. The ten most abundant clones make up 15% to 20% of the sample. Reading the label with the study, this specimen's treatment or condition is: in vitro stimulation with specific CMV peptide epitopes to enrich CMV-specific T cells. Study-wide conclusions, independent of this receptor: The ex vivo response was dominated by HLA-C-restricted CMV-specific TCR beta clonotypes, which also provided the single most frequent clonotype in two of eight donors. Cumulative frequency of public TCR beta family members discriminated carriers of CMV infection plus the relevant HLA type in this cohort and an independent approximately 360-donor cohort.

Reading the germline V gene gives CDR1 MDHEN and CDR2 SYDVKM. The germline V and J ends show losses of 5 bases and 1 base respectively, and no gene match explains 8 bases of the junction. The CDR3 has 17 amino acids, counting the end cysteine and phenylalanine. Just the 51-base CDR3 DNA is kept, in frame starting at base 1. Here the chain combines TRBV28 and TRBJ2-7; 13 junctional bases match TRBD2. Sequenced material: cultured PBMCs, taken from culture after CMV antigen stimulation. This TCR was recovered from a human donor in good health (CMV status not recorded). Some clones in this sample may be carry-over from other donors' samples. Here is the DNA: TGTGCCAGCAGTCCACTAGCGGGAGGGAGTGAATCCTACGAGCAGTACTTC. Its protein reads: CASSPLAGGSESYEQYF.